This T cell receptor beta chain stems from a study of beta chain features in type 1 diabetes. Investigators reverse transcribed all isolated RNA, so they sequenced expressed TCRB transcripts. This table comes from immunoSEQ multiplex PCR, and its TCRdb copy is limited to in-frame clones, with some not included. Of 300,000 or so clones in the sample, 9.3% are singletons; the top ten hold 0.9% to 1.1%. Blood was collected once per donor into heparin, averaging around 120 mL. Whole-study findings and limits: Among patients with Type 1 diabetes, TCRB CDR3s were moderately but significantly shorter in every one of the four CD4+ subsets. These data did not resolve whether HLA type affects TCRB rearrangement. There was a possibility that cDNA sequencing over-represented cells with high TCR expression.

With 1 base removed from V and 4 bases from J, the gap between germline ends came to 16 bases. The CDR3 has 16 amino acids. In germline, CDR1 is LGHNA, CDR2 YSLEER. This clone was found a few times. Its specificity is unknown. Sequencing was done on a sample of central memory CD4+ T cells from blood. The chain is built from TRBV4-3 and TRBJ1-2, with D perhaps TRBD1 (6 bases). The receptor was isolated from a young man with type 1 diabetes. The CDR3 loop reads CASSQGLMGASYGYTF. The CDR3 nucleotides are TGCGCCAGCAGCCAAGGTTTAATGGGGGCCTCCTATGGCTACACCTTC.